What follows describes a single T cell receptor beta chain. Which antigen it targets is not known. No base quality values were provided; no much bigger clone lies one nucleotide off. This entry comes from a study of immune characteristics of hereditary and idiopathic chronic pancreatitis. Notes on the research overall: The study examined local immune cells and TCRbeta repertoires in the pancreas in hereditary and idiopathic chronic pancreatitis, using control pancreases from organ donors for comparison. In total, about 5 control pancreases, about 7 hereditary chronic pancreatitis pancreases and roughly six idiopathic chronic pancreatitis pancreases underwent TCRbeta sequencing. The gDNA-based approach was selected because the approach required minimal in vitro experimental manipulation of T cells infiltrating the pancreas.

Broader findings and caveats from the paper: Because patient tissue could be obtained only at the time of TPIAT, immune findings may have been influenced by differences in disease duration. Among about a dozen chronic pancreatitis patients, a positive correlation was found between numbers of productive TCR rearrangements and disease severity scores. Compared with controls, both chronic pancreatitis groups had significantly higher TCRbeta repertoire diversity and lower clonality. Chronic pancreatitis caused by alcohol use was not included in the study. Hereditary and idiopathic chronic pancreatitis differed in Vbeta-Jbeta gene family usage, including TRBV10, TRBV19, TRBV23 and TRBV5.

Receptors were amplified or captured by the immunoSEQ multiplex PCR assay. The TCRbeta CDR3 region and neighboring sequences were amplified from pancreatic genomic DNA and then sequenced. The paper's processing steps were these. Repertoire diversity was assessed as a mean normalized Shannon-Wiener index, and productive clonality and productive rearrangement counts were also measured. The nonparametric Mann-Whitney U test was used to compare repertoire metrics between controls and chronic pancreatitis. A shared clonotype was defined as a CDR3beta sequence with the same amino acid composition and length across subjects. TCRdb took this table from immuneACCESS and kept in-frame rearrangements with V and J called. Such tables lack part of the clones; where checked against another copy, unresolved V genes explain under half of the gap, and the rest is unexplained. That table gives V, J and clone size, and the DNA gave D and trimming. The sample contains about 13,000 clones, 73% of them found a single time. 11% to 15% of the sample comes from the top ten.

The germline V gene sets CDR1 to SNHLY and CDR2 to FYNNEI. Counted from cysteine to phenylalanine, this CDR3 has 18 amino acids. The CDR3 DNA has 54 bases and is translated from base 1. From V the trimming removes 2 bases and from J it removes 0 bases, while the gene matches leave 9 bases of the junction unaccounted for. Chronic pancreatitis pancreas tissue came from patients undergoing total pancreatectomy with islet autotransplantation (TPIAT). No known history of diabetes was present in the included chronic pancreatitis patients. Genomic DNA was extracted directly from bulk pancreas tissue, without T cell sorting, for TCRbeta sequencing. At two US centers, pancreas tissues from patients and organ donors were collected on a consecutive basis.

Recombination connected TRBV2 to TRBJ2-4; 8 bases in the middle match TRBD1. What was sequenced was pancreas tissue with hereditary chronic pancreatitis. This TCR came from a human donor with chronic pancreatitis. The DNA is TGTGCCAGCAGTGAACCGACAGGGGCCGGAATAGCCAAAAACATTCAGTACTTC. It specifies CASSEPTGAGIAKNIQYF. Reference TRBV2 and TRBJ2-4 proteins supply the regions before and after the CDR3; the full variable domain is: EPEVTQTPSHQVTQMGQEVILRCVPISNHLYFYWYRQILGQKVEFLVSFYNNEISEKSEIFDDQFSVERPDGSNFTLKIRSTKLEDSAMYFCASSEPTGAGIAKNIQYFGAGTRLSVL.